This T cell receptor (beta chain) is drawn from a study of blood T cell repertoires in COVID-19. For the study at large: Both acute and convalescent COVID-19 samples were obtained from the United States, Italy and Spain.

In the original analysis: Amplification with reference gene primers provided the estimates of nucleated cell counts. This table comes from immunoSEQ multiplex PCR, and its TCRdb copy is limited to in-frame clones, with some not included. V and J calls and clone size come straight from that table; D and trimming were deduced from the DNA. The sample lists about 84,000 clones, nearly 95% occurring once. The J segment lost 5 bases and the V segment lost 0 bases, leaving 11 bases of the junction unmatched. The CDR3 loop spans 17 amino acids. The germline CDR1 and CDR2 sequences are SGHRS and YFSETQ. This chain connects TRBV5-1 to TRBJ2-5; 9 bases align to TRBD2. This TCR was recovered from a human donor with active COVID-19. The donor label of this sample is uncertain. The sample taken for sequencing was peripheral blood. The CDR3 nucleotides are TGCGCCAGCAGCTTGGTTCCTAGCGGGGCAACTAGGGAGACCCAGTACTTC. As protein: CASSLVPSGATRETQYF.